Listed below are T cell receptor beta chains from one sample, sequenced in a study of T cells after posttransplantation cyclophosphamide. Only in-frame clones appear in the TCRdb table, and some are missing; sequencing was by immunoSEQ multiplex PCR. The data show about 17,000 clones, 80% to 90% seen once. Sequenced here: PBMCs, sampled around 410 days after allogeneic stem cell transplant with calcineurin inhibitor and methotrexate. The receptors derive from a young adult male patient who received an allogeneic stem cell transplant from an unrelated donor, was CMV-positive, and had acute and chronic GVHD. Some of the T cells may derive from the graft donor. The CDR3 runs from the conserved cysteine through the conserved F or W.

v_call,j_call,cdr3_length,cdr3_aa
TRBV19,TRBJ2-2,16,CATSGTSGRGTGELFF
TRBV4-1,TRBJ2-3,16,CASSPTSGRATDTQYF
TRBV7-3,TRBJ2-3,13,CASSLTGGDTQYF
TRBV7-2,TRBJ2-1,16,CASRTTWDSPYNEQFF
TRBV4-3,TRBJ2-2,19,CASSQRRGGTSGYTGELFF
TRBV30,TRBJ1-5,15,CAWGPDRGTSQPQHF
TRBV6-5,TRBJ1-1,13,CASSEAKKGRAFF
TRBV9,TRBJ2-3,14,CASSPSGGVDTQYF
TRBV4-3,TRBJ2-2,16,CASSQGGASNTGELFF
TRBV19,TRBJ1-2,15,CASSDQQGTNYGYTF
TRBV7-3,TRBJ2-1,15,CASSSGAGGGDEQFF
TRBV2,TRBJ2-3,13,CASSSGGADTQYF
TRBV11-3,TRBJ2-1,20,CASSLGWLAGVRSSYNEQFF
TRBV18,TRBJ2-7,17,CASSPILPRTGDYEQYF
TRBV30,TRBJ1-1,16,CAWSGLGGVSSTEAFF
TRBV9,TRBJ2-1,14,CASSVMVYPGEQFF
TRBV20-1,TRBJ1-1,11,CSGLADTEAFF
TRBV6-5,TRBJ1-5,15,CASSHGTGANQPQHF
TRBV5-1,TRBJ2-7,11,CASSLAYEQYF
TRBV6-5,TRBJ2-1,16,CASSYSPPSGDNEQFF
TRBV5-1,TRBJ2-1,13,CASSRLADNEQFF
TRBV6-1,TRBJ1-2,15,CASSLGRDFNYGYTF
TRBV9,TRBJ1-4,14,CASSPGNPNEKLFF
TRBV6-1,TRBJ2-3,14,CAIGGRGNTDTQYF
TRBV13,TRBJ2-2,16,CASSFSSGRMGGELFF
TRBV11-3,TRBJ1-1,16,CASSPPPTRGPIEAFF
TRBV11-3,TRBJ2-2,13,CASSHRDTGELFF
TRBV27,TRBJ2-3,14,CASSLQGVTDTQYF
TRBV7-9,TRBJ2-2,14,CACSRTGDTGELFF
TRBV25-1,TRBJ1-1,14,CASSDRTGGDEAFF
TRBV5-6,TRBJ2-3,16,CASSLVGQGFTDTQYF
TRBV2,TRBJ1-2,15,CASNQGSTGSYGYTF
TRBV7-9,TRBJ2-7,13,CASSQLGSYEQYF